This T cell receptor (beta chain) was recovered during a study of response to subunit inactivated influenza vaccine listed by TCRdb under 2018. Some background on the complete study: The study used deep quantitative T cell receptor repertoire profiling to track responses to a trivalent subunit inactivated influenza vaccine. The investigation overall reported the following: It was suggested by the authors that each seasonal influenza vaccination may recruit only a limited number of new T cells.

Library preparation was by RT-PCR. Instrument used: Illumina HiSeq 2500. TCRdb cleaned the public reads at Q25 with fastp, built clones with MiXCR and kept in-frame beta chains. Each CDR3 protein appears once, grouped with its most common genes and DNA. The sample table contains roughly 780,000 distinct CDR3 sequences; only one count was recorded for around 20% of them. Jointly, the top ten make up about a tenth of the sample. About this clonotype itself: Its antigen is currently not known. Base quality data are lacking; no much larger clone is found one base away.

Sequences were derived from PBMCs from blood, sampled roughly 5 days after vaccination. This receptor was obtained from a man aged 50 to 60 who received an inactivated influenza vaccine. Donor details come from another sample of the same person, matched by shared clones.

The CDR3 protein sequence reads: CASIPLGRLTDTQYF. The DNA reads TGTGCCAGCATCCCCCTGGGGCGCTTAACAGATACGCAGTATTTT. The rearranged chain carries TRBV28 and TRBJ2-3; TRBD1 is perhaps the D gene, given 5 matching bases. The CDR1 and CDR2 encoded by the germline V gene are MDHEN and SYDVKM. Inclusive of the bounding cysteine and phenylalanine, the CDR3 is 15 residues long. Left in the record is the CDR3 DNA by itself, 45 bases read in frame from the first base. Trimming removed 7 bases from V and 3 bases from J, leaving 17 bases between the germline ends.